This is a list of T cell receptor beta chains from one sample in a study of T-cell memory formation after mild COVID-19. TCRdb re-called the 5' RACE reads through MiXCR, storing one row per CDR3 protein. The sample includes over 400,000 distinct CDR3 sequences, 23% seen only once; the top ten take less than 15%. The sequenced material came from PBMCs or a T cell subset sorted from them (not recorded which). The origin of the receptors is an adult woman who had mild COVID-19 (a few samples of this study predate the infection). Cell type and time point are not known. Each CDR3 is given without its conserved first and last residue. The D gene is left open where the match is weak.

v_call: TRBV6-2/TRBV6-3
j_call: TRBJ2-7
d_call: TRBD2
cdr3_aa: ASNWASGLYEQY

v_call: TRBV15
j_call: TRBJ1-2
d_call: TRBD1
cdr3_aa: ATSRGSGDSELNGYT

v_call: TRBV6-1
j_call: TRBJ2-5
d_call: .
cdr3_aa: ASSLRGAGQETQY

v_call: TRBV12-3/TRBV12-4
j_call: TRBJ2-3
d_call: TRBD2
cdr3_aa: ASSLAGADPTDTQY

v_call: TRBV2
j_call: TRBJ2-6
d_call: .
cdr3_aa: ASVLLQGSGANVLT

v_call: TRBV6-2/TRBV6-3
j_call: TRBJ2-1
d_call: TRBD2
cdr3_aa: ASSHTGLAGGNEQF

v_call: TRBV25-1
j_call: TRBJ1-5
d_call: .
cdr3_aa: ASSAEGQPQH

v_call: TRBV10-3
j_call: TRBJ1-3
d_call: .
cdr3_aa: AISDLQTGNTIY

v_call: TRBV7-6
j_call: TRBJ1-1
d_call: .
cdr3_aa: ASSFSWMNTEAF

v_call: TRBV24-1
j_call: TRBJ2-7
d_call: .
cdr3_aa: ATARDPFKQY

v_call: TRBV7-9
j_call: TRBJ2-1
d_call: .
cdr3_aa: ASSLGEGFVEQF

v_call: TRBV12-3/TRBV12-4
j_call: TRBJ1-1
d_call: .
cdr3_aa: ASSSRGLEAF

v_call: TRBV12-3/TRBV12-4
j_call: TRBJ1-2
d_call: .
cdr3_aa: ASYGWVSYGYT

v_call: TRBV28
j_call: TRBJ1-1
d_call: .
cdr3_aa: ASRGPFLNTEAF

v_call: TRBV11-3
j_call: TRBJ2-3
d_call: .
cdr3_aa: ASSTRPYTDTQY

v_call: TRBV7-2
j_call: TRBJ2-3
d_call: .
cdr3_aa: ASSFRRQYSTDTQY

v_call: TRBV5-4
j_call: TRBJ2-1
d_call: TRBD2
cdr3_aa: AVAGVNNEQF

v_call: TRBV7-3
j_call: TRBJ2-3
d_call: TRBD2
cdr3_aa: ASSLVAGGIGDTQY

v_call: TRBV12-3/TRBV12-4
j_call: TRBJ2-3
d_call: .
cdr3_aa: ASRPRTGVTTDTQY

v_call: TRBV7-9
j_call: TRBJ2-7
d_call: .
cdr3_aa: ASSPRVHEQY

v_call: TRBV7-9
j_call: TRBJ1-1
d_call: TRBD1
cdr3_aa: ASSSSGGDTEAF

v_call: TRBV6-4
j_call: TRBJ1-2
d_call: TRBD1
cdr3_aa: ASSEGGKDYGYT

v_call: TRBV11-2
j_call: TRBJ2-5
d_call: .
cdr3_aa: ASSLLLEGQETQY

v_call: TRBV5-6
j_call: TRBJ2-4
d_call: .
cdr3_aa: ASSLRAKNIQY

v_call: TRBV7-8
j_call: TRBJ2-3
d_call: .
cdr3_aa: ASSLRGTGREGTQY

v_call: TRBV12-3/TRBV12-4
j_call: TRBJ2-3
d_call: TRBD2
cdr3_aa: ASTEWAGGQDTQY

v_call: TRBV4-2
j_call: TRBJ2-1
d_call: TRBD1
cdr3_aa: ASSQGTGWNEQF

v_call: TRBV7-6
j_call: TRBJ2-5
d_call: TRBD1
cdr3_aa: ASSWAGQGDETQY

v_call: TRBV19
j_call: TRBJ1-1
d_call: .
cdr3_aa: ASSARTGKNTEAF

v_call: TRBV4-2
j_call: TRBJ2-7
d_call: TRBD2
cdr3_aa: ASSQDGLAGVGDEQY